These 8 T cell receptor beta chains were sequenced from one sample in a study of blood T cell repertoires in COVID-19. The repertoire was sequenced with immunoSEQ multiplex PCR; TCRdb's copy has only in-frame clones and lacks some. The sample contains about 210,000 clones, roughly nine tenths of which appear only once. Source material: PBMCs or T cells enriched from blood (not recorded which). Every receptor here comes from a woman between 18 and 30 years old who had recovered from COVID-19.

This clone was picked up one time. V is TRBV3-1 (or the pseudogene TRBV3-2) and J is TRBJ2-5; 7 positions agree with TRBD2. Germline V gives CDR1 LGHDT, CDR2 YNNKEL (reference sequence). The J segment lost 5 bases and the V segment lost 0 bases, leaving 9 bases of the junction unmatched. The CDR3 is 16 amino acids. The CDR3 DNA reads as TGTGCCAGCAGCCAAGATGTGGCGGGGGACCGGGAGACCCAGTACTTC. Its translation: CASSQDVAGDRETQYF.

The chain combines TRBV5-4 with TRBJ1-2; D call uncertain. Trimming shortened V by 2 bases and J by 3 bases, and 5 bases separated the two germline ends. There are 12 residues in the CDR3. The germline gives CDR1 SGHNT, CDR2 YYREEE (reference sequence). CDR3 sequence reads: CASSLLDYGYTF. CDR3 nucleotides: TGTGCCAGCAGCTTACTGGACTATGGCTACACCTTC.

The genes are TRBV11-2 and TRBJ2-7; D gene unclear. Germline lookup yields CDR1 SGHAT and CDR2 FQNNGV. The CDR3 spans 13 residues. The V end was cut by 1 base, the J end by 6 bases, with 10 bases between. The DNA for the CDR3 is TGTGCCAGCAGCTTAGGAACATCCAGCGAGCAGTACTTC. Protein: CASSLGTSSEQYF.

V is TRBV5-1 and J is TRBJ2-3, with 7 bases aligning to TRBD2. CDR1 and CDR2 (germline): SGHRS, YFSETQ. J was trimmed by 5 bases and V by 4 bases; bases with no gene match: 16. CDR3 length: 17 residues. DNA for the CDR3: TGCGCCAGCAGCCCCGGCTCGACCGGGACTATGGGAGATACGCAGTATTTT. Encoded protein: CASSPGSTGTMGDTQYF.

The rearrangement links TRBV25-1 to TRBJ2-2; D is unresolved. Per the germline V gene, CDR1 is MGHDK and CDR2 is SYGVNS. The CDR3 sequence is 16 residues long. Trimming shortened V by 3 bases and J by 0 bases, and 11 bases separated the two germline ends. CDR3 nucleotides: TGTGCCAGCAGTGATCCCAGGTTCGCGAACACCGGGGAGCTGTTTTTT. Its protein is CASSDPRFANTGELFF.

The chain links TRBV2 to TRBJ1-2; unclear D gene. Trimming shortened V by 2 bases and J by 9 bases, and 10 bases separated the two germline ends. The V gene's germline CDR1 is SNHLY and CDR2 FYNNEI. The length of the CDR3 is 12 residues. This CDR3 is CASSESEVSYTF. Written as DNA, the CDR3 is TGTGCCAGCAGTGAAAGCGAGGTTAGCTACACCTTC.

The chain uses TRBV5-6 and TRBJ1-5; TRBD1 matches at 8 bases. The CDR3 has 18 amino acids. Per germline, CDR1 SGHDT and CDR2 YYEEEE. Trimming cost V 1 base and J 0 bases; bases outside gene matches: 9. DNA for the CDR3: TGTGCCAGCAGCTTGTCCGGCGCAGGACAGGGTAGCAATCAGCCCCAGCATTTT. Protein product: CASSLSGAGQGSNQPQHF.

J is TRBJ2-7 and V is TRBV10-1, with a weak D call TRBD1 (6 bases). This CDR3 has 14 amino acids. Germline CDR1 is WNHNN and CDR2 is SYGVQD (reference sequence). V was pared by 4 bases and J by 0 bases, with 10 bases between. As DNA, the CDR3 is TGCGCCAGCAGTGGGGACACCAACTCCTACGAGCAGTACTTC. This gives the protein CASSGDTNSYEQYF.